This T cell receptor beta chain was documented in a study of OX40 agonist ivuxolimab in advanced cancers. Background on the whole study: Ivuxolimab, which targeted the costimulatory receptor OX40 (CD134), was an agonistic, fully human IgG2 monoclonal antibody. Intravenous ivuxolimab was administered to patients every 2 weeks at six dose levels: 0.01, 0.1, 0.3, 1.5, 3 and 10 mg/kg. Among the roughly 50 dose-escalation patients, about 20 had hepatocellular carcinoma, about 15 melanoma, 9 renal cell carcinoma and 9 head and neck cancer. In the dose-escalation cohort, around four fifths of patients were male, and the mean age was 60 years with a range of roughly 20 to 79. Patients were allowed to have had prior anti-PD-1, anti-PD-L1 or anti-CTLA-4 therapy, and 30% to 40% of the dose-escalation patients had been treated with checkpoint inhibitors. Three dose-escalation patients achieved partial responses, one with hepatocellular carcinoma and two with cutaneous melanoma. The point of sequencing TCRbeta in the periphery was to test whether ivuxolimab changed TCR sequence diversity and drove clonal T-cell expansion. The monotherapy dose-escalation portion (N of about 50 patients) of the phase I ivuxolimab trial is reported in the paper.

The trial excluded patients who had a history of autoimmune disease or were on systemic immunosuppression. Peripheral blood for TCR sequencing was collected from all dose cohorts at baseline, on cycle 4 day 1, and on cycle 7 day 1. Samples came from an open-label, multicenter, first-in-human phase I dose-escalation trial of ivuxolimab. Adults with locally advanced or metastatic head and neck squamous cell, hepatocellular, melanoma or renal cell carcinoma were enrolled in the trial. Before TCR sequencing, CD4+ T cells and CD8+ T cells were sorted from peripheral blood as separate populations. As for this clone: It has no known antigen specificity. The input lacks base qualities; no much larger clone sits a single base away.

Paper-wide results and their limitations: Partial responders in the 0.1-3.0 mg/kg groups had among the lowest normalized peripheral clonal expansion, especially among CD8+ T cells. At doses of 0.1 to 3.0 mg/kg, clonal expansion of both CD4+ and CD8+ T cells in blood was seen between baseline and week 6. Low levels of normalized T-cell clonal expansion were also shown by some nonresponding patients. Which antigens the clonally expanded peripheral T cells were specific for was not determined. After ivuxolimab, expanded clones were on average more numerous among CD8+ T cells than among CD4+ T cells.

For sequencing of the TCRbeta CDR3 region, genomic DNA was extracted from the sorted cells. TCRbeta CDR3 regions were sequenced using the immunoSEQ Assay. Imported from immuneACCESS, the table was reduced by TCRdb to in-frame sequences with V and J called. These copies leave out some clones; in studies compared against another copy, an unresolved V gene accounts for under half, and the cause of the remainder is not known. In this sample the table shows about 46,000 clones, 75% to 90% of which occur a single time. Roughly 49% of the sample is taken by the ten largest. Specimen: CD4+ or CD8+ T cells sorted from blood, collected in a trial of the OX40 agonist ivuxolimab. This clonotype originated in an adult with an advanced solid tumor such as melanoma, head and neck, liver or kidney cancer.

The nucleotide sequence is given as TGCGCCAGCAGCCAAAGAATGGGGGCCTTTGATGAAGCTTTCTTT. The translation is CASSQRMGAFDEAFF. The sequence is built from TRBV4-1 and TRBJ1-1; the D region possibly corresponds to TRBD1 (6 bases align). The germline V gene sets CDR1 to MGHRA and CDR2 to YSYEKL. The cysteine opens and the phenylalanine closes a CDR3 of 15 amino acids. Only the CDR3 DNA is retained, 45 bases long and in frame from the first base. V was cut back by 2 bases and J by 7 bases, leaving a gap of 17 bases between them.